This T cell receptor (beta chain) was retrieved from a study of shared clonotypes between healthy human individuals. Study outcomes and limitations: The low donor count limited represented genetic and exposure-history diversity.

This clone showed up just once. Its target is unknown. Germline loops: CDR1 SGHTA, CDR2 FQGTGA. The CDR3 consists of 15 residues. V was pared by 2 bases and J by 3 bases, with 14 bases between. Replicate PCRs were loaded with approximately 300 ng DNA from unsorted PBMC, about 30,000 T cell genomes. Using immunoSEQ multiplex PCR, the repertoire was profiled, and TCRdb retains in-frame clones only, with some absent. The sample contains about half a million clones, around 77% of which appear only once. The source of this sequence is a woman aged 40 to 49 in good health. Some clones in this sample may be carry-over from other donors' samples. The rearrangement uses TRBV7-3 and TRBJ2-7, with a weak D call TRBD1 (5 bases). The specimen sequenced was PBMCs. The CDR3 DNA sequence: TGTGCCAGCAGCTTAGACAGAGCTACCTTCTACGAGCAGTACTTC. This sequence encodes CASSLDRATFYEQYF.